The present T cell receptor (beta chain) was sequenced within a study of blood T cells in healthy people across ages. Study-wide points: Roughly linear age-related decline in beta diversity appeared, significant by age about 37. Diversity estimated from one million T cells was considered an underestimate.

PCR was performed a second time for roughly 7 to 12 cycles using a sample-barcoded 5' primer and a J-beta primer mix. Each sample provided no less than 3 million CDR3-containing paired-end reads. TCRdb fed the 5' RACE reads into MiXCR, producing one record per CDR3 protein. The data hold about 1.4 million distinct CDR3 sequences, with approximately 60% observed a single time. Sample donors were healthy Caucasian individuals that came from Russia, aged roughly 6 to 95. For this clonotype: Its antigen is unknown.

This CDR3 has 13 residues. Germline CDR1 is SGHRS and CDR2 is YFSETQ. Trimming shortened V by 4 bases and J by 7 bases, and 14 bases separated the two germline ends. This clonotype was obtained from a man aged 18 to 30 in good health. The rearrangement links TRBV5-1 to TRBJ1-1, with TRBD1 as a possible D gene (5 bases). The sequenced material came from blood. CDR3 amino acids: CASSVLAGSEAFF. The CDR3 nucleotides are TGCGCCAGCAGCGTGTTGGCAGGGAGTGAAGCTTTCTTT. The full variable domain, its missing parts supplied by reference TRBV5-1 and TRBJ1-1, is KAGVTQTPRYLIKTRGQQVTLSCSPISGHRSVSWYQQTPGQGLQFLFEYFSETQRNKGNFPGRFSGRQFSNSRSEMNVSTLELGDSALYLCASSVLAGSEAFFGQGTRLTVV.